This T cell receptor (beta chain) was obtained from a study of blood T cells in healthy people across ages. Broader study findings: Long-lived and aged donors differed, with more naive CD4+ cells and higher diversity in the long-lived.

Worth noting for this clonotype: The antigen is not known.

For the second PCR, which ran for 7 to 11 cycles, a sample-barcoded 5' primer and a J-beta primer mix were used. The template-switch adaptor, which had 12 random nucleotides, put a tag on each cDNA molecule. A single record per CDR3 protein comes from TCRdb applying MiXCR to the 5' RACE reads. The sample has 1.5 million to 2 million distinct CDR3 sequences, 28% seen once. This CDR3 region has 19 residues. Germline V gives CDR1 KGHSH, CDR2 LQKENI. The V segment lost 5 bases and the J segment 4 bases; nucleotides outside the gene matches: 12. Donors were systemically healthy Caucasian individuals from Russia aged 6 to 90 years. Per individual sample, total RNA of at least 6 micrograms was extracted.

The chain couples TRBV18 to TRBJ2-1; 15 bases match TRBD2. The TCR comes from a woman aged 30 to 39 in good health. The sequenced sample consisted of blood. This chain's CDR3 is CASSSRTSGRDSKYNEQFF. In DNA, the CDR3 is TGTGCCAGCTCATCACGGACTAGCGGGAGGGATTCGAAGTACAATGAGCAGTTCTTC.